These 27 T cell receptor beta chains were sequenced from one sample in a study of response to subunit inactivated influenza vaccine (dated by TCRdb to the late 2010s). The library was made by RT-PCR. The sequencing machine was an Illumina HiSeq 2500. TCRdb passed the public sequencing reads through fastp at Q25 and MiXCR, retaining productive beta sequences. Every distinct CDR3 protein forms one entry, paired with its most common genes and DNA. The table for this sample lists roughly 540,000 distinct CDR3 sequences; roughly 25% of them were counted only once. 2.8% of the sample is held by the ten biggest clonotypes. A further study also used this sample, focusing on T cells expressing NK-cell markers. Drawing on the second study: The TCR beta cDNA libraries were made using 5'RACE template switching, a step that added both a universal primer site and unique molecular identifiers.

The source was CD4+ T cells sorted from PBMCs, collected 12 days after vaccination. The source of these receptors is a man aged 50-59 years who received an inactivated influenza vaccine. Donor details come from another sample of the same person, matched by shared clones.

This clonotype was recorded at least ten times. The chain links TRBV6-1 to TRBJ2-2, with 11 bases that match TRBD1. The CDR3 runs to 17 residues. V lost 8 bases, J lost 0 bases, and 8 bases stayed unmatched. The germline V gene encodes CDR1 MNHNS and CDR2 SASEGT. CDR3 nucleotides: TGTGCCAGCTCACCGGGACAGGGGGTGGCGAACACCGGGGAGCTGTTTTTT. Translating gives CASSPGQGVANTGELFF.

This sequence joins TRBV20-1 and TRBJ1-6; weak D call: TRBD1 (5 bases). V dropped 0 bases and J dropped 7 bases, with 13 bases sitting between them. The CDR3 covers 15 residues. Germline V CDR1 and CDR2: DFQATT, SNEGSKA (reference sequence). The DNA of the CDR3 is TGCAGTGCTAGAGATTATGGGGAGGGGAATTCACCCCTCCACTTT. Protein sequence: CSARDYGEGNSPLHF.

This clonotype was picked up a small number of times. V usage is TRBV3-1 and J usage is TRBJ2-1; the D is unclear. CDR1 and CDR2 (germline): LGHDT, YNNKEL (reference sequence). This CDR3 spans 16 amino acids. The V end lost 6 bases, the J end lost 1 base, and 16 bases lay between the germline ends. DNA of the CDR3: TGTGCCAGCAGTCTCGAGAGGTGGGCATCCTACAATGAGCAGTTCTTC. Encoded protein: CASSLERWASYNEQFF.

The chain employs TRBV20-1 and TRBJ2-7; D gene uncertain. V was clipped by 0 bases and J by 2 bases, with 17 bases between them. There are 16 residues in the CDR3. Germline V gene lookup returns CDR1 DFQATT and CDR2 SNEGSKA (reference sequence). This CDR3 is CSARDLKDLGAYEQYF. CDR3 DNA sequence: TGCAGTGCTAGAGATCTTAAGGACCTGGGCGCCTACGAGCAGTACTTC.

Here the CDR3 DNA reads TGTGCCAGCAGCTTAGTCGGGGACCAAGACACAGATACGCAGTATTTT. Translation gives CASSLVGDQDTDTQYF. V and J are TRBV7-3 and TRBJ2-3; D tentatively reads TRBD1 or TRBD2 (5 bases each). V was pared by 2 bases and J by 2 bases, with 14 bases between. The germline V gene has CDR1 SGHTA and CDR2 FQGTGA. The CDR3 covers 16 residues.

The sample holds a few counts of this clonotype. CDR3 sequence reads: CASVRHRGGYTF. CDR3 bases: TGTGCCAGCGTTAGGCACAGAGGGGGCTACACCTTC. V usage is TRBV6-1 and J usage is TRBJ1-2; D unclear. V shed 8 bases and J shed 8 bases, with 15 bases lying between them. This CDR3 contains 12 residues. Germline values: CDR1 MNHNS, CDR2 SASEGT.

The chain employs TRBV18 and TRBJ2-7; 9 bases align to TRBD1. The V segment lost 3 bases and the J segment 5 bases; nucleotides outside the gene matches: 5. In germline, CDR1 is KGHSH, CDR2 LQKENI. CDR3 length: 14 amino acids. The CDR3 loop reads CASSPRWDRDEQYF. Here the CDR3 DNA reads TGTGCCAGCTCACCCCGCTGGGACAGGGACGAGCAGTACTTC.

The V gene is TRBV27, the J gene TRBJ2-1, with TRBD2 as a possible D gene (5 bases). The ends were cut back, 3 bases at V and 4 bases at J, with 16 bases in the middle. The germline V gene encodes CDR1 MNHEY and CDR2 SMNVEV (reference sequence). This CDR3 spans 16 amino acids. In DNA form, the CDR3 reads TGTGCCAGCAGTTTCGAGGGCCCATCGAGGTACAATGAGCAGTTCTTC. As protein: CASSFEGPSRYNEQFF.

The chain has TRBV20-1 and TRBJ2-7; D is uncertain. Germline V gene data show CDR1 as DFQATT and CDR2 as SNEGSKA (reference sequence). The CDR3 length is 16 residues. V lost 1 base and J 0 bases, leaving 16 bases between the germline ends. CDR3 bases: TGCAGTGCTAGAGTTAGAAGGGCCAGCAGCTCCTACGAGCAGTACTTC. Encoded protein: CSARVRRASSSYEQYF.

There are a few counts of this clonotype. The chain employs TRBV2 and TRBJ1-6, with TRBD1 identical over 12 bases. CDR3 length: 13 residues. Germline CDR1 is SNHLY and CDR2 is FYNNEI. Losses at the gene ends were 7 bases for V and 9 bases for J; bases not matched to a gene: 1. CDR3 sequence reads: CASKGQGASPLHF. The CDR3 DNA reads as TGTGCCAGCAAGGGACAGGGGGCTTCACCCCTCCACTTT.

This clonotype occurred a few times. CDR3 coding DNA: TGTGCCAGCAGCCCCGGGACCTTCTACGAGCAGTACTTC. It specifies CASSPGTFYEQYF. The chain combines TRBV7-9 with TRBJ2-7; D is tentatively TRBD1 or TRBD2 (5 bases each). V was shortened by 5 bases and J by 3 bases, with 11 bases between the two germline ends. CDR1 SEHNR and CDR2 FQNEAQ come from the germline V gene (reference sequence). The CDR3 has 13 residues.

A word on this clonotype: Relative to the germline gene, one junction end is altered; a read error may explain this. V is TRBV7-7 and J is TRBJ2-5; possible D gene TRBD1, 5 bases. Per germline, CDR1 SSHAT and CDR2 FNYEAQ (reference sequence). The CDR3 is made up of 14 amino acids. CDR3 coding DNA: TGTGCTAGCAGCCCCTCAGGGCGCCAAGAGACCCAGTACTTC. Its translation is CASSPSGRQETQYF.

The chain joins TRBV18 to TRBJ2-2, with 7 bases matching TRBD1. CDR1 and CDR2 (germline): KGHSH, LQKENI. CDR3 length: 14 amino acids. Trimming cost V 4 bases and J 5 bases; bases outside gene matches: 4. The CDR3 sequence: CASSQTGATGELFF. CDR3 nucleotides: TGTGCCAGCTCACAAACAGGGGCAACCGGGGAGCTGTTTTTT.

To note about this clonotype: An end of the junction differs from the germline gene, which may be a read error. The genes are TRBV15 and TRBJ1-5, with D perhaps matching TRBD1 (6 bases). The germline CDR1 and CDR2 sequences are LNHNV and YYDKDF (reference sequence). The CDR3 contains 16 residues. This CDR3 reads CATSRDLRGSSQPQHF. CDR3 bases: TGTGCCACCAGCAGAGATCTCAGGGGAAGCAGTCAGCCCCAGCATTTT.

The chain joins TRBV14 to TRBJ1-1; D might be TRBD1 (5 bases). The CDR3 is 13 amino acids. Germline V lookup: CDR1 SGHDN, CDR2 FVKESK. Trimming cost V 4 bases and J 3 bases, with 9 bases left between them. The CDR3 sequence is CASSPPGYTEAFF. The CDR3 DNA is TGTGCCAGCAGCCCTCCAGGGTACACTGAAGCTTTCTTT.

The V call is TRBV6-2 or TRBV6-3, the J call TRBJ2-1; 9 positions match TRBD2. The CDR3 consists of 14 residues. The V and J ends lost 9 bases and 8 bases, in that order; junction bases with no gene match: 11. Germline-derived CDR1 and CDR2 are MNHEY and SVGEGT. CDR3 protein: CASKIAGAWDEQFF. The CDR3 DNA reads TGTGCCAGTAAGATAGCGGGGGCTTGGGATGAGCAGTTCTTC.

The V call is TRBV7-9, the J call TRBJ2-3; D unresolved. This CDR3 is built from 16 residues. CDR1 and CDR2 (germline): SEHNR, FQNEAQ (reference sequence). V dropped 2 bases and J dropped 3 bases, with 15 bases sitting between them. CDR3 DNA: TGTGCCAGCAGCTTAAAGGGCGGCCGTATGACAGATACGCAGTATTTT. Translating it yields CASSLKGGRMTDTQYF.

V and J are TRBV29-1 and TRBJ1-1; D is ambiguous. V lost 5 bases to trimming and J lost 10 bases, with 14 bases between them. CDR1 is SQVTM, CDR2 ANQGSEA, per germline. The CDR3 runs 11 residues. Here the CDR3 DNA reads TGCAGCGTTAGAGACACCGGGAGAGCTTTCTTT. Protein: CSVRDTGRAFF.

In DNA, the CDR3 is TGCAGTGCTAGTGGGGCCGAGGCCGCCGATACGCAGTATTTT. It translates to CSASGAEAADTQYF. This chain joins TRBV20-1 and TRBJ2-3; a possible D gene is TRBD1 (5 bases). Per germline, CDR1 DFQATT and CDR2 SNEGSKA (reference sequence). V was clipped by 3 bases and J by 6 bases, with 16 bases between them. The CDR3 is 14 residues long.

J is TRBJ2-7 and V is TRBV5-1; weak D call: TRBD2 (5 bases). This CDR3 region has 13 residues. V was pared by 3 bases and J by 0 bases, with 7 bases between. Germline V lookup: CDR1 SGHRS, CDR2 YFSETQ. CDR3 DNA: TGCGCCAGCAGCTCCCGGGACTCCTACGAGCAGTACTTC. Its protein product is CASSSRDSYEQYF.

The V gene is TRBV3-1, the J gene TRBJ1-2, with D unclear. Germline CDR1 and CDR2: LGHDT and YNNKEL (reference sequence). The CDR3 extends over 14 amino acids. Trimming removed 3 bases at V and 4 bases at J, with 12 bases between. The CDR3 sequence: CASSQRALRYGYTF. The DNA for the CDR3 is TGTGCCAGCAGCCAGCGCGCACTTCGCTATGGCTACACCTTC.

This clonotype appeared a few times. The V and J genes are TRBV7-2 and TRBJ2-3; 8 nucleotides align to TRBD1. The germline V gene encodes CDR1 SGHTA and CDR2 FQGNSA. V trimming: 5 bases; J trimming: 9 bases; junction bases outside the gene matches: 4. There are 12 residues in the CDR3. CDR3 in DNA: TGTGCCAGCAGCAATTCAGGGGGCACGCAGTATTTT. It codes for CASSNSGGTQYF.

J is TRBJ2-3 and V is TRBV7-8; unclear D gene. CDR3 size: 12 residues. Germline V gene sequence: CDR1 SGHVS, CDR2 FQNEAQ. Deletions cut 7 bases from V and 2 bases from J, with 7 bases between. CDR3 loop: CASTVYTDTQYF. The DNA for the CDR3 is TGTGCCAGCACAGTCTACACAGATACGCAGTATTTT.

V usage is TRBV20-1 and J usage is TRBJ2-3, with 8 bases matching TRBD2. The CDR3 runs to 15 residues. Germline CDR1 DFQATT, CDR2 SNEGSKA (reference sequence). J was trimmed by 8 bases and V by 0 bases; bases with no gene match: 10. Here the CDR3 DNA reads TGCAGTGCTAGAGATGGGGCTCCACGGGAGGGTACGCAGTATTTT. Amino acid sequence: CSARDGAPREGTQYF.

This clonotype appeared once. This chain connects TRBV9 to TRBJ1-6, with 7 nucleotides matching TRBD1. The CDR3 loop spans 14 amino acids. V shed 5 bases and J 5 bases; nucleotides not matched to a gene: 4. The germline CDR1 and CDR2 sequences are SGDLS and YYNGEE. The CDR3: CASSPGGNNSPLHF. Written as DNA, the CDR3 is TGTGCCAGCAGTCCAGGGGGAAATAATTCACCCCTCCACTTT.

This chain connects TRBV5-1 to TRBJ2-5; the match to TRBD2 covers 7 bases. CDR3 length equals 15 residues. The germline V gene encodes CDR1 SGHRS and CDR2 YFSETQ. Trimming removed 4 bases from V and 5 bases from J; junction bases left unmatched: 11. The chain's CDR3 is CASSPAGVWSETQYF. In DNA form, the CDR3 reads TGCGCCAGCAGCCCGGCGGGGGTTTGGTCGGAGACCCAGTACTTC.

There are many counts of this clonotype. The chain combines TRBV12-3 or TRBV12-4 with TRBJ2-1; 7 bases align to TRBD1. Trimming cost V 6 bases and J 5 bases; bases outside gene matches: 4. The CDR3 covers 13 residues. CDR3 sequence reads: CASSTDRDNEQFF. CDR3 in DNA: TGTGCCAGCAGCACTGACAGGGACAATGAGCAGTTCTTC.